The 26 T cell receptor beta chains presented below share a single source sample, sequenced in a study of OX40 agonist ivuxolimab in advanced cancers. This table comes from immunoSEQ multiplex PCR, and its TCRdb copy is limited to in-frame clones, with some not included. The sample holds some 33,000 clones, 70% to 85% seen once. This specimen was CD4+ or CD8+ T cells sorted from blood, taken in a trial of the OX40 agonist ivuxolimab. Every receptor here comes from an adult with an advanced solid tumor such as melanoma, head and neck, liver or kidney cancer.

The chain joins TRBV5-1 to TRBJ1-1; D perhaps matches TRBD1 (6 bases). V gave up 0 bases and J gave up 6 bases, with 15 bases separating them. Germline V CDR1 and CDR2: SGHRS, YFSETQ. This CDR3 is built from 15 residues. CDR3 DNA sequence: TGCGCCAGCAGCTTGGCCAGTCAGGGGAGTGCTGAAGCTTTCTTT. Translating it yields CASSLASQGSAEAFF.

This clone was observed a single time. The chain uses TRBV9 and TRBJ2-3; 8 positions match TRBD1. The germline V gene encodes CDR1 SGDLS and CDR2 YYNGEE. The CDR3 has 14 amino acids. With 2 bases clipped from V and 4 bases from J, the junction kept 3 bases outside the gene matches. CDR3 sequence: CASSVWTGSDTQYF. The DNA for the CDR3 is TGTGCCAGCAGCGTTTGGACAGGGTCAGATACGCAGTATTTT.

This clone is a singleton in its sample. V gene TRBV2 combines with J gene TRBJ1-1; maybe TRBD1 (6 bases). This CDR3 comprises 13 residues. Trimming took off 6 bases at V and 1 base at J, with 9 bases between the two ends. Germline CDR1 SNHLY, CDR2 FYNNEI. CDR3 amino acids: CASSRQENTEAFF. CDR3 bases: TGTGCCAGCAGCCGACAGGAGAACACTGAAGCTTTCTTT.

The rearrangement joins TRBV6-5 to TRBJ2-1; 9 bases match TRBD1. The ends lost 6 bases at V and 7 bases at J; junction bases unmatched: 7. Germline assignment: CDR1 MNHEY and CDR2 SVGAGI. The CDR3 has 14 residues. DNA for the CDR3: TGTGCCAGCAGCCCCGGGACAGGGTCAAATGAGCAGTTCTTC. Translation gives CASSPGTGSNEQFF.

The chain joins TRBV10-3 to TRBJ2-1; D is tentatively TRBD1 or TRBD2 (5 bases each). Germline V lookup: CDR1 ENHRY, CDR2 SYGVKD. This CDR3 spans 15 amino acids. V gave up 5 bases and J gave up 9 bases, with 20 bases separating them. For the CDR3, the DNA is TGTGCCATCAGTCAACGGGACCCCGTCCAGGGTGAGCAGTTCTTC. Amino acid sequence: CAISQRDPVQGEQFF.

The rearrangement joins TRBV9 to TRBJ1-1; 7 nucleotides match TRBD1. Germline V gene sequence: CDR1 SGDLS, CDR2 YYNGEE. The CDR3 runs to 17 residues. With V trimmed by 1 base and J by 0 bases, 9 bases remained unmatched. The CDR3 sequence: CASSVTGAVMMNTEAFF. DNA of the CDR3: TGTGCCAGCAGCGTAACAGGGGCGGTTATGATGAACACTGAAGCTTTCTTT.

The V and J genes are TRBV7-6 and TRBJ1-2, with no clear D. This CDR3 has 12 amino acids. The germline V and J ends were trimmed by 0 bases and 7 bases, with 6 bases remaining between them. The germline CDR1 and CDR2 sequences are SGHVS and FNYEAQ. The CDR3 is CASSLALIGYTF. The CDR3 DNA is TGTGCCAGCAGCTTAGCGTTGATTGGCTACACCTTC.

The CDR3: CASSRETQYF. CDR3 bases: TGTGCCAGCAGCCGCGAGACCCAGTACTTC. The rearrangement joins TRBV6-5 to TRBJ2-5; D unresolved. This CDR3 is built from 10 residues. Germline V gene sequence: CDR1 MNHEY, CDR2 SVGAGI. V lost 6 bases to trimming and J lost 5 bases, with 4 bases between them.

The gene calls are TRBV27 and TRBJ2-5, with a possible D match to TRBD1 (5 bases). The V end was cut by 6 bases, the J end by 0 bases, with 14 bases between. CDR1 and CDR2 from the germline V gene are MNHEY and SMNVEV (reference sequence). This CDR3 contains 15 residues. CDR3: CASSLRASYQETQYF. CDR3 bases: TGTGCCAGCAGCCTCAGGGCGTCGTACCAAGAGACCCAGTACTTC.

The chain joins TRBV28 to TRBJ2-7; 11 nucleotides match TRBD2. In germline, CDR1 is MDHEN, CDR2 SYDVKM. V trimming: 5 bases; J trimming: 3 bases; junction bases outside the gene matches: 15. CDR3 length equals 18 residues. In DNA, the CDR3 is TGTGCCAGCAGTCCCTCGTATGACGTGACTAGCGGGGACTACGAGCAGTACTTC. Protein sequence: CASSPSYDVTSGDYEQYF.

The chain uses TRBV5-1 and TRBJ2-7; no reliable D call. The CDR3 is made up of 13 amino acids. CDR1 is SGHRS, CDR2 YFSETQ, per germline. Trimming stripped 6 bases from V and 1 base from J, with 11 bases between. CDR3 loop: CASIPRRSYEQYF. CDR3 DNA: TGCGCCAGCATTCCCCGGCGATCCTACGAGCAGTACTTC.

The chain employs TRBV28 and TRBJ2-1; the D gene is possibly TRBD1 (6 bases). Germline CDR1 reads MDHEN; CDR2 reads SYDVKM. Trimming took 8 bases from V and 4 from J, leaving 18 bases between them. The CDR3 sequence is 15 residues long. CDR3 nucleotide sequence: TGTGCCAGCTGTCCCTGGACAGACCTTTACAATGAGCAGTTCTTC. It encodes CASCPWTDLYNEQFF.

The CDR3 region has the DNA TGCAGCGTTGCGACAGCCAGCTCCTACGAGCAGTACTTC. Amino acids: CSVATASSYEQYF. The chain combines TRBV29-1 with TRBJ2-7; D perhaps matches TRBD1 (5 bases). CDR3 length: 13 amino acids. Germline V CDR1 and CDR2: SQVTM, ANQGSEA. V was shortened by 4 bases and J by 0 bases, with 10 bases between the two germline ends.

V gene TRBV4-1 combines with J gene TRBJ2-7; 7 positions match TRBD1. V lost 1 base to trimming and J lost 4 bases; unmatched junction nucleotides: 7. Germline V gene lookup returns CDR1 MGHRA and CDR2 YSYEKL. The CDR3 spans 15 residues. The CDR3 DNA reads as TGCGCCAGCAGCCAAGTTAGTCACAGGGGTTACGAGCAGTACTTC. The encoded protein is CASSQVSHRGYEQYF.

Written as DNA, the CDR3 is TGCGCCAGCAGCATCGGGACAGGCTACGAGCAGTACTTC. It yields the protein CASSIGTGYEQYF. The chain carries TRBV5-1 and TRBJ2-7; TRBD1 matches at 8 bases. Germline values: CDR1 SGHRS, CDR2 YFSETQ. The CDR3 extends over 13 amino acids. V shed 4 bases and J 3 bases; nucleotides not matched to a gene: 3.

The chain employs TRBV9 and TRBJ2-7; 8 bases match TRBD2. Germline V gene lookup returns CDR1 SGDLS and CDR2 YYNGEE. Germline trimming cut 3 bases from V and 5 bases from J; bases unmatched to any gene: 7. The CDR3 length is 14 residues. CDR3 DNA: TGTGCCAGCAGCGGTAGCGGGACCCCAGACGAGCAGTACTTC. Translated, it gives CASSGSGTPDEQYF.

The chain carries TRBV7-9 and TRBJ1-1; no firm D call. This CDR3 region has 16 residues. The V end was cut by 5 bases, the J end by 0 bases, with 16 bases between. Germline loops: CDR1 SEHNR, CDR2 FQNEAQ (reference sequence). CDR3 loop: CASSLQNRALNTEAFF. CDR3 coding DNA: TGTGCCAGCAGCCTCCAAAACCGGGCTCTGAACACTGAAGCTTTCTTT.

As DNA, the CDR3 is TGTGCCATAGAACAGGGGGCGAACTATGGCTACACCTTC. Its protein is CAIEQGANYGYTF. V usage is TRBV10-3 and J usage is TRBJ1-2, with 9 bases identical to TRBD1. The germline gives CDR1 ENHRY, CDR2 SYGVKD. The V gene end was trimmed by 9 bases and the J gene end by 2 bases; junction bases not matched to a gene: 4. This CDR3 has 13 amino acids.

J is TRBJ1-1 and V is TRBV10-3; unclear D gene. Trimming cost V 1 base and J 5 bases, with 8 bases left between them. The germline V gene encodes CDR1 ENHRY and CDR2 SYGVKD. The CDR3 consists of 13 residues. The CDR3 loop reads CAISEYGETEAFF. The CDR3 DNA sequence: TGTGCCATCAGTGAGTACGGGGAAACTGAAGCTTTCTTT.

This clone was found a few times. The V gene is TRBV6-5, the J gene TRBJ2-3; perhaps TRBD2 as D (7 bases). V was cut by 10 bases and J by 2 bases, with 16 bases left in between. CDR1 is MNHEY, CDR2 SVGAGI, per germline. The CDR3 runs 14 residues. CDR3 DNA: TGTGCCATCTCAGGGGCGGGGGCCACAGATACGCAGTATTTT. Its translation: CAISGAGATDTQYF.

The chain combines TRBV2 with TRBJ1-2, with no clear D. This CDR3 is 15 amino acids long. Germline assignment: CDR1 SNHLY and CDR2 FYNNEI. V was trimmed by 0 bases and J by 1 base, leaving 9 bases between them. CDR3 DNA: TGTGCCAGCAGTGAAGCTTTCAGACTTAACTATGGCTACACCTTC. It translates to CASSEAFRLNYGYTF.

This rearrangement joins TRBV4-3 to TRBJ2-1; no reliable D call. V lost 0 bases and J lost 6, with 12 bases in between. This CDR3 spans 15 amino acids. From germline, CDR1 is LGHNA and CDR2 YSLEER. The DNA for the CDR3 is TGCGCCAGCAGCCAAGACAGCCGAAGCCCCAATGAGCAGTTCTTC. It codes for CASSQDSRSPNEQFF.

This clone was seen once. The rearrangement uses TRBV12-5 and TRBJ1-2, with TRBD1 as a possible D gene (6 bases). CDR1 and CDR2 (germline): LGHNT, FRNRAP. The CDR3 totals 16 residues. V shed 1 base and J shed 3 bases, with 15 bases lying between them. The CDR3 DNA sequence: TGTGCTAGTGGTTTGGGAGGGGGGAAGGGCGACTATGGCTACACCTTC. Translation: CASGLGGGKGDYGYTF.

J is TRBJ2-2 and V is TRBV6-5, with D perhaps given as TRBD1 or TRBD2 (5 bases each). Germline CDR1 MNHEY, CDR2 SVGAGI. V was trimmed by 4 bases and J by 7 bases, leaving 10 bases between them. The CDR3 sequence is 13 residues long. The CDR3, as DNA: TGTGCCAGCAGTTTGGGGGAGAACGGGGAGCTGTTTTTT. This codes for CASSLGENGELFF.

J is TRBJ1-1 and V is TRBV5-4; no definite D call. The CDR3 has 12 amino acids. The V gene's germline CDR1 is SGHNT and CDR2 YYREEE (reference sequence). The V and J ends lost 4 bases and 3 bases respectively, with 7 bases between them. DNA for the CDR3: TGTGCCAGCAGCGCCGGGTACACTGAAGCTTTCTTT. Its protein product is CASSAGYTEAFF.

This clone was counted a single time. The chain carries TRBV9 and TRBJ2-7, with TRBD1 matching 8 bases. The CDR3 loop spans 15 amino acids. The junction had 6 bases not matched to a gene; V was cut back by 4 bases and J by 0 bases. CDR1 is SGDLS, CDR2 YYNGEE, per germline. The CDR3 sequence: CASSPTGTGSYEQYF. CDR3 nucleotides: TGTGCCAGCAGCCCCACCGGGACAGGCTCCTACGAGCAGTACTTC.